One and the same sample provided the 20 T cell receptor beta chains below, sequenced in a study of T-cell memory formation after mild COVID-19. TCRdb reanalysed the 5' RACE reads using MiXCR and keeps one entry per CDR3 protein. The sample includes some 280,000 distinct CDR3 sequences, under 20% of them seen just once. The specimen was PBMCs or a T cell subset sorted from them (not recorded which). These receptors came from a young man who had mild COVID-19 (a few samples of this study predate the infection). Cell type and time point are not known.

Only a few counts were recorded for this clonotype. The V gene is TRBV5-5, the J gene TRBJ2-3, with TRBD2 identical over 8 bases. Germline loops: CDR1 SGHKS, CDR2 YYEKEE (reference sequence). The CDR3 length is 15 residues. V dropped 1 base and J dropped 5; count of bases not matched to a gene: 6. CDR3 sequence (DNA): TGTGCCAGCAGCTTGACCCGGGAGGGGGGAGATACGCAGTATTTT. Amino acid sequence: CASSLTREGGDTQYF.

The sample holds many counts of this clonotype. This chain links TRBV6-5 with TRBJ1-2; D gene ambiguous. Germline values: CDR1 MNHEY, CDR2 SVGAGI. V dropped 8 bases and J dropped 10 bases, with 20 bases sitting between them. This CDR3 is built from 13 residues. The CDR3 DNA reads TGTGCCAGCGTGTACGGTTCCCCCCCCCTCTACACCTTC. Protein product: CASVYGSPPLYTF.

V gene TRBV5-1 combines with J gene TRBJ2-3, with D possibly being TRBD1 or TRBD2 (6 bases each). The CDR3 is made up of 15 amino acids. V lost 1 base and J lost 2, with 11 bases in between. CDR1 and CDR2 (germline): SGHRS, YFSETQ. The CDR3 region is CASSLRGALTDTQYF. The DNA for the CDR3 is TGCGCCAGCAGCTTGAGGGGGGCCCTCACAGATACGCAGTATTTT.

This clonotype turned up a few times. The rearrangement links TRBV10-3 to TRBJ2-3; 8 bases map to TRBD2. There are 16 residues in the CDR3. Germline values: CDR1 ENHRY, CDR2 SYGVKD. J gave up 4 bases and V 6 bases, and 12 bases lay outside the gene matches. Written as DNA, the CDR3 is TGTGCCATCAGGCCTTCGCTCGCGGGGGGTTCAGATACGCAGTATTTT. This translates into CAIRPSLAGGSDTQYF.

This clonotype was found many times. The V and J genes are TRBV24-1 and TRBJ2-5, with D tentatively TRBD1 (6 bases). Germline values: CDR1 KGHDR, CDR2 SFDVKD. The V and J ends lost 6 bases and 1 base respectively, with 8 bases between them. This CDR3 is 13 amino acids long. The CDR3 sequence: CATSQTGQETQYF. CDR3 DNA sequence: TGTGCCACCAGTCAGACAGGCCAAGAGACCCAGTACTTC.

This clonotype turned up a few times. This chain uses TRBV7-2 with TRBJ1-2; a possible D gene is TRBD1 (6 bases). The germline CDR1 and CDR2 sequences are SGHTA and FQGNSA. V shed 0 bases and J shed 10 bases, with 18 bases lying between them. The CDR3 runs to 15 residues. This CDR3 is CASSLAGGLQLLYTF. CDR3 sequence (DNA): TGTGCCAGCAGCTTAGCGGGGGGGCTACAGTTACTCTACACCTTC.

This clonotype was recorded many times. The gene calls are TRBV6-5 and TRBJ2-7; no clear D. The CDR3 totals 14 residues. Germline V gene data show CDR1 as MNHEY and CDR2 as SVGAGI. The V end lost 8 bases, the J end lost 0 bases, and 14 bases lay between the germline ends. CDR3 nucleotide sequence: TGTGCCAGCTTCCCGATAGGTAGCTCCTACGAGCAGTACGTC. This encodes CASFPIGSSYEQYV.

This clonotype was seen a few times. The chain carries TRBV28 and TRBJ1-2; D unclear. This CDR3 comprises 13 residues. Germline CDR1 reads MDHEN; CDR2 reads SYDVKM. Deletions cut 6 bases from V and 3 bases from J, with 11 bases between. CDR3 DNA sequence: TGTGCCAGCAGGACCTCAGAGGACTATGGCTACACCTTC. Its translation: CASRTSEDYGYTF.

The gene calls are TRBV7-6 and TRBJ1-2, with D perhaps TRBD1 (5 bases). This CDR3 is 16 amino acids long. Germline loops: CDR1 SGHVS, CDR2 FNYEAQ. V gave up 3 bases and J gave up 8 bases, with 22 bases separating them. The CDR3 coding sequence is TGTGCCAGCAGCTTTCTTAAGCAGGGCCGAAATTACGGCTACACCTTC. Translated: CASSFLKQGRNYGYTF.

In this sample, this clonotype turned up a few times. The chain carries TRBV20-1 and TRBJ2-7; 13 bases fit TRBD2. The V gene's germline CDR1 is DFQATT and CDR2 SNEGSKA (reference sequence). This CDR3 spans 14 amino acids. Trimming removed 5 bases from V and 3 bases from J; junction bases left unmatched: 4. This chain's CDR3 is CSAEGLAGIYEQYF. CDR3 DNA sequence: TGCAGTGCTGAGGGACTAGCGGGAATCTACGAGCAGTACTTC.

This clonotype was seen more than once but under ten times. The genes are TRBV2 and TRBJ1-5; 9 nucleotides match TRBD1. The trim removed 3 bases at V and 7 bases at J, leaving 4 bases unmatched. Germline V gene lookup returns CDR1 SNHLY and CDR2 FYNNEI. There are 14 residues in the CDR3. Here the CDR3 reads CASSEGTGRQPQHF. The CDR3 DNA reads as TGTGCCAGCAGTGAGGGGACAGGGCGGCAGCCCCAGCATTTT.

This clonotype was found many times. The chain recombines TRBV5-1 with TRBJ2-1; D is undetermined. The CDR3 has 17 residues. V dropped 6 bases and J dropped 0 bases, with 19 bases sitting between them. Germline assignment: CDR1 SGHRS and CDR2 YFSETQ. Here the CDR3 reads CASNPRQVGSSYNEQFF. CDR3 nucleotides: TGCGCCAGCAACCCCCGGCAGGTGGGAAGCTCCTACAATGAGCAGTTCTTC.

In this sample, this clonotype turned up many times. The rearrangement joins TRBV12-3 or TRBV12-4 to TRBJ1-1, with D uncertain. CDR3 length: 12 residues. Deletions cut 4 bases from V and 4 bases from J, with 7 bases between. This chain's CDR3 is CASSWSSTEAFF. The CDR3 DNA follows: TGTGCCAGCAGTTGGTCGAGCACTGAAGCTTTCTTT.

This clonotype has only a few counts. The chain links TRBV6-5 to TRBJ2-7, with 9 bases lining up with TRBD1. The CDR3 spans 13 residues. Germline CDR1 is MNHEY and CDR2 is SVGAGI. V trimming: 5 bases; J trimming: 6 bases; junction bases outside the gene matches: 5. This CDR3 reads CASSAGTGREQYV. DNA of the CDR3: TGTGCCAGCAGTGCCGGGACAGGGCGCGAGCAGTACGTC.

The chain couples TRBV7-6 to TRBJ2-5, with 10 nucleotides matching TRBD2. Germline V gene sequence: CDR1 SGHVS, CDR2 FNYEAQ. V lost 1 base and J lost 9; bases outside the gene matches: 5. This CDR3 has 14 amino acids. The CDR3 protein is CASSLGSGGGAQYF. The CDR3 DNA is TGTGCCAGCAGCTTAGGAAGCGGGGGGGGAGCCCAGTACTTC.

This chain links TRBV12-3 or TRBV12-4 with TRBJ2-7; tentative D call: TRBD2 (6 bases). Between the trimmed V and J ends, which lost 5 bases and 2 bases, there was a span of 16 bases. The CDR3 loop spans 15 amino acids. This CDR3 is CASSTSLATTYEQYF. CDR3 in DNA: TGTGCCAGCAGTACCAGTCTAGCGACGACCTACGAGCAGTACTTC.

The CDR3 here is CSARERGREQYV. As DNA, the CDR3 is TGCAGTGCTAGAGAAAGGGGACGGGAGCAGTACGTC. The chain carries TRBV20-1 and TRBJ2-7, with D perhaps TRBD1 or TRBD2 (5 bases each). From germline, CDR1 is DFQATT and CDR2 SNEGSKA (reference sequence). Trimming removed 0 bases from V and 7 bases from J, with 10 bases in between. This CDR3 is 12 amino acids long.

This chain uses TRBV3-1 with TRBJ2-5; the D gene is possibly TRBD1 (5 bases). CDR3 size: 13 residues. Trimming cost V 11 bases and J 3 bases, with 16 bases left between them. CDR1 is LGHDT and CDR2 is YNNKEL in the germline V gene (reference sequence). DNA for the CDR3: TGTGCCTTCGCGGTGGGGCGCAAAGAGACCCAGTACTTC. Translating gives CAFAVGRKETQYF.

The V gene is TRBV20-1, the J gene TRBJ1-2; no clear D gene. In germline, CDR1 is DFQATT, CDR2 SNEGSKA (reference sequence). Trimming cost V 0 bases and J 8 bases, with 10 bases left between them. CDR3 length: 12 residues. CDR3 nucleotide sequence: TGCAGTGCTAGAGAGGGATCGGGAGGCTACACCTTC. It codes for CSAREGSGGYTF.

The rearrangement joins TRBV7-3 to TRBJ1-1; D gene uncertain. This CDR3 comprises 16 residues. Germline V CDR1 and CDR2: SGHTA, FQGTGA. V shed 1 base and J shed 1 base, with 13 bases lying between them. The CDR3 protein is CASSLNFRGGNTEAFF. The DNA for the CDR3 is TGTGCCAGCAGCTTAAATTTCCGGGGAGGGAACACTGAAGCTTTCTTT.